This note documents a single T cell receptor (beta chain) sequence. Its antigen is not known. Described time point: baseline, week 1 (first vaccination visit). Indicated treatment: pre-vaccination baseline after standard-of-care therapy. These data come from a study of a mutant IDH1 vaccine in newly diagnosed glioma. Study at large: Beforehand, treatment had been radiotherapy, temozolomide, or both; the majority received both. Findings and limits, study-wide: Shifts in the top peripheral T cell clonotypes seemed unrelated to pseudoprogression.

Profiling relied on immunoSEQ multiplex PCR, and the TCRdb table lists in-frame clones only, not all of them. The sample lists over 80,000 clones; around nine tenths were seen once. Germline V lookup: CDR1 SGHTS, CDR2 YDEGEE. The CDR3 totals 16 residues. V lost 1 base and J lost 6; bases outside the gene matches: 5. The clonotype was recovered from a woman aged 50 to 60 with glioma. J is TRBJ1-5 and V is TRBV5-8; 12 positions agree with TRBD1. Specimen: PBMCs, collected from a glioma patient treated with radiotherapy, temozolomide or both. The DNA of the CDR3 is TGTGCCAGCAGCTTGAGGGGACAGGGGGCCCTTCAGCCCCAGCATTTT. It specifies CASSLRGQGALQPQHF.